These 6 T cell receptor beta chains were sequenced from one sample in a study of CD8+ T cells in alopecia areata. Isolated RNA was reverse transcribed into cDNA used as the sequencing template. Produced via immunoSEQ multiplex PCR; TCRdb's table is partial and in-frame only. The sample shows roughly 120,000 clones, none of them appearing just once. Sequencing input: lesional skin. All receptors come from a C3H/HeJ mouse with alopecia areata. The mouse strain carries the MHC haplotype H2-k.

In regard to this clone: Mouse gene names apply. The CDR3 is cut off 4 residues early in the read; its end comes from the germline J gene. The chain has TRBV1 and TRBJ2-3, with 8 positions matching TRBD1. The CDR3 spans 16 residues. CDR1 NSQYPW and CDR2 LRSPGD come from the germline V gene (reference sequence). The DNA read from the CDR3 is TGCACCTGCAGTGCAGATCCCCCAGGGGGCATAGAA. This codes for CTCSADPPGGIE. The full CDR3 protein is CTCSADPPGGIETLYF.

This clone was observed a few times. These gene names are mouse names. The sequence runs out 4 residues before the end of the CDR3; the remainder is reconstructed from the germline J gene. The V and J genes are TRBV17 and TRBJ2-4, with 9 positions matching TRBD2. The CDR3 loop spans 16 amino acids. Germline trimming cut 0 bases from V and 1 base from J; bases unmatched to any gene: 2. Germline V gene lookup returns CDR1 MNHDT and CDR2 YYDKIL. The DNA read from the CDR3 is TGTGCTAGCAGTAGAGATTGGACTGGGGGTCAAAAC. This gives the protein CASSRDWTGGQN. The full CDR3 protein is CASSRDWTGGQNTLYF.

Concerning this clone itself: Mouse names are used for the genes. Read coverage stops 4 residues before the CDR3 terminus; the germline J gene supplies the remainder. V gene TRBV13-3 combines with J gene TRBJ2-7, with 12 nucleotides matching TRBD2. The CDR3 loop spans 15 amino acids. J gave up 3 bases and V 5 bases, and 6 bases lay outside the gene matches. The germline CDR1 and CDR2 sequences are NNHDY and SYVADS. This CDR3 is CASRPGTGGRYEQYF. CDR3 bases read: TGTGCCAGCAGACCCGGGACTGGGGGGCGCTAT.

Regarding this clone: Gene names refer to mouse genes. CDR3 residues: CASSDARGTTSAETLYF. The CDR3 DNA, read in part, is TGTGCCAGCAGTGATGCAAGAGGGACAACTAGTGCAGAA. The chain combines TRBV13-1 with TRBJ2-3, with D possibly matching TRBD1 (6 bases). The CDR3 goes on 4 residues after the read ends, and that part is filled in from the germline J gene. Trimming took 0 bases from V and 0 from J, leaving 14 bases between them. Germline values: CDR1 NSHNY, CDR2 SYGAGN. There are 17 residues in the CDR3.

This clone was counted between two and nine times. The database protein in TCRdb disagrees with the DNA translation at residue 15; the sequence shown here was translated from the DNA. Gene labels here are mouse ones. Sequencing ends 3 residues short of the CDR3 end; the germline J gene provides the rest. The rearrangement uses TRBV12-1 and TRBJ1-3; TRBD1 matches at 12 bases. V shed 0 bases, J shed 0 bases, and the junction held 5 bases outside the gene matches. Germline V CDR1 and CDR2: SGHSN, HYEKVE. This CDR3 comprises 18 residues. Here the CDR3 reads CASSLGDRGPFSGNTLYF. The sequenced part of the CDR3 DNA is TGTGCCAGCTCTCTCGGGGACAGGGGGCCCTTTTCTGGAAATACG. Drawing the rest from reference TRBV12-1 and TRBJ1-3, the complete variable domain is DSGVVQSPRHIIKEKGGRSVLTCIPISGHSNVVWYQQTLGKELKFLIQHYEKVERDKGFLPSRFSVQQFDDYHSEMNMSALELEDSAMYFCASSLGDRGPFSGNTLYFGEGSRLIVV.

A note on this clone: The gene names given are mouse names. The read is 4 residues too short to cover the CDR3 end, so that end is filled in from the germline J gene. The chain combines TRBV19 with TRBJ2-7, with D maybe TRBD1 (7 bases). Germline V gives CDR1 FNHDT, CDR2 SITEND (reference sequence). CDR3 length: 14 amino acids. The sequenced CDR3 bases are TGTGCCAGCAGTATATTGGAGGGGGCGCAT. It yields the protein CASSILEGAH. The CDR3 in its entirety is CASSILEGAHEQYF.